This T cell receptor (beta chain) was sequenced for a study of cytomegalovirus exposure and HLA in healthy donors. The junction had 14 bases not matched to a gene; V was cut back by 3 bases and J by 7 bases. Looked up from germline, CDR1 is SGHVS and CDR2 is FNYEAQ. CDR3 length: 16 residues. The primer mix had 60 Vbeta and 13 Jbeta primers. Clones were read by immunoSEQ multiplex PCR, and TCRdb kept only the in-frame ones, dropping some. The sample lists approximately 90,000 clones; approximately 70% were seen once. The clonotype comes from a woman aged 45 to 65 in good health and CMV-seropositive. This chain joins TRBV7-6 and TRBJ2-5; 7 bases are a match to TRBD1. Sequencing was performed on PBMCs. The CDR3 sequence: CASSLTGFGLSGTQYF. The CDR3 DNA reads TGTGCCAGCAGCTTGACAGGGTTCGGGCTTTCAGGGACCCAGTACTTC.